This T cell receptor (beta chain) emerged from a study of T cells in Graves' hyperthyroidism and ophthalmopathy. General study points: Model predictions of ophthalmopathy came a median around 6.5 months before onset.

Ophthalmopathy cases met thresholds of Clinical Activity Score at least 3, NOSPECS grade at least 4 and duration under 3 months. CDR3 length equals 13 residues. Germline V gives CDR1 LGHDT, CDR2 YNNKEL (reference sequence). Trimming shortened V by 0 bases and J by 4 bases, and 6 bases separated the two germline ends. From RNA transcripts, TCR beta CDR3 regions were amplified. Primed by the HTBI set, a first-round RT-PCR was run on the TCR CDR3. Using its own MiXCR run on the multiplex PCR reads, TCRdb lists one record per CDR3 protein. The table lists 400,000 to 450,000 distinct CDR3 sequences, roughly 14% of them singletons. This clonotype was seen many times. Its antigen is as yet unknown.

This rearrangement joins TRBV3-1 to TRBJ2-5; D not certain. This TCR came from a man between 18 and 35 years old with Graves' ophthalmopathy. Sequenced sample: blood. The CDR3: CASSQDLAETQYF. The CDR3 nucleotides are TGTGCCAGCAGCCAAGACTTGGCAGAGACCCAGTACTTC.